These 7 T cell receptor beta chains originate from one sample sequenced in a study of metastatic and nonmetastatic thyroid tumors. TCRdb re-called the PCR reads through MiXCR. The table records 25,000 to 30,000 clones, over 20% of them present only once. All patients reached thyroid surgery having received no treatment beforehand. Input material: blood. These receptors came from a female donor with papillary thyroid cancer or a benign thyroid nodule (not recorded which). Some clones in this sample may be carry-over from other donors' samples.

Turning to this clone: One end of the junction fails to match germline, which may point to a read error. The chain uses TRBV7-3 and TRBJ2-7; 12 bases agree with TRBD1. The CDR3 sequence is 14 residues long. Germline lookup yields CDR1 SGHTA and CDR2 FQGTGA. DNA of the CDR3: TGTACCAGCAGAACCGGGACAGGGGGCGGTGAGCAGTACTTC. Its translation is CTSRTGTGGGEQYF.

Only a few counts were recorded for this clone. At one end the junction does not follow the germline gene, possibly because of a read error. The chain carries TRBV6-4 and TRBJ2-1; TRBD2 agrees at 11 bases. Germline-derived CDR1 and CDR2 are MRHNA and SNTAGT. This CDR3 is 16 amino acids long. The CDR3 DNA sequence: TGTTCCAGCAGCCCGGGACTAGCGGTAGGGCCGGGTGAGCAGTTCTTC. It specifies CSSSPGLAVGPGEQFF.

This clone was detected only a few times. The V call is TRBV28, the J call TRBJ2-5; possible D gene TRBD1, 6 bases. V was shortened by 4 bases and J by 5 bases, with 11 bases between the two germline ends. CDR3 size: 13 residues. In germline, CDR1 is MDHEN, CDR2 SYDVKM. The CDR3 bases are TGTGCCAGCAGTTCCACAGGGCCGGAGACCCAGTACTTC. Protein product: CASSSTGPETQYF.

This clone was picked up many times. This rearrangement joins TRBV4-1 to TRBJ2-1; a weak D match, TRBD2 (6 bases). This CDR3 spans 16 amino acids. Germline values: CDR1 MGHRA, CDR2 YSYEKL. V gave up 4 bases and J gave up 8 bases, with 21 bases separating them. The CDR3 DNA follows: TGCGCCAGCAGCCTCAACCGGGACTCCCGGCACGATGAGCAGTTCTTC. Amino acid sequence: CASSLNRDSRHDEQFF.

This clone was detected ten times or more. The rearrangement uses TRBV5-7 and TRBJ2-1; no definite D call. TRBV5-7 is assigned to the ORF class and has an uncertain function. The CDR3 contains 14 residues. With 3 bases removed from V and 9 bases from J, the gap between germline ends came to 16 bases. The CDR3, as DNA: TGTGCCAGCAGCTCTTTTCGGGCCTTTGCTGAGCAGTTCTTC. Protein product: CASSSFRAFAEQFF.

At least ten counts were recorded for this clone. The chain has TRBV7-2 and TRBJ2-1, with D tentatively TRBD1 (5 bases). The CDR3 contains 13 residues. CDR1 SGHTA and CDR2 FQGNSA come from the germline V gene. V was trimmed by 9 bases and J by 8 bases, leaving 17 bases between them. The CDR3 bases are TGTGCCAGTAAGCCCAGGGTGACGGATGAGCAGTTCTTC. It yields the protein CASKPRVTDEQFF.

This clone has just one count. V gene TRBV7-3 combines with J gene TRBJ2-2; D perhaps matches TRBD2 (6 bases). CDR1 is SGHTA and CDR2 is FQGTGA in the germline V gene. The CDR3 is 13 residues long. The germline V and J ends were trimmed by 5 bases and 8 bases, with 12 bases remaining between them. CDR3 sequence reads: CASSLRRVGELFF. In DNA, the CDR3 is TGTGCCAGCAGCCTGAGGAGGGTTGGGGAGCTGTTTTTT.